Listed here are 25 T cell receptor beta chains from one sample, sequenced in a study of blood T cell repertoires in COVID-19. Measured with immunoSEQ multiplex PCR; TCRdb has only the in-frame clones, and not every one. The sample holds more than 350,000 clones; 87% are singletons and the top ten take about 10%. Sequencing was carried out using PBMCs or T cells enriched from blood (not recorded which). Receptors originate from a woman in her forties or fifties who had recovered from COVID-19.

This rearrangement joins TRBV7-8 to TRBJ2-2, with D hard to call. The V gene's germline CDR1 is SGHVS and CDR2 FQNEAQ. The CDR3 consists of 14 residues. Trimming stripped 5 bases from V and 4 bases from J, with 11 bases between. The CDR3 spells CASSQSTITGELFF. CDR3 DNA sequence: TGTGCCAGCAGCCAATCCACTATCACCGGGGAGCTGTTTTTT.

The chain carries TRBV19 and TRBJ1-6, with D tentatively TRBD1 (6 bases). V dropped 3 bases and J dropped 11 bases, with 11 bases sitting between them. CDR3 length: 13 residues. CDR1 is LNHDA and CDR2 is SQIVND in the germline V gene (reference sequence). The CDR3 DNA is TGTGCCAGTAGTATGTGGACAGAGGCACCCCTCCACTTT. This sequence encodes CASSMWTEAPLHF.

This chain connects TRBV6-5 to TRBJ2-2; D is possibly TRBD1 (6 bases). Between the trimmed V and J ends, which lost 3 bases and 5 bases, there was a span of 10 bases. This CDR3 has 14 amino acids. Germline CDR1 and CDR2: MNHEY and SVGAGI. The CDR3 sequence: CASSYGRGTGELFF. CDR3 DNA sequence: TGTGCCAGCAGTTATGGCAGGGGAACCGGGGAGCTGTTTTTT.

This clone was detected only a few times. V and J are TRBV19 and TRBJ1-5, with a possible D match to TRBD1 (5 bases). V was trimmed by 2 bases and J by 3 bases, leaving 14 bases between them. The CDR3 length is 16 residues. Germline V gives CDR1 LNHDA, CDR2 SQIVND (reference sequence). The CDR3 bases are TGTGCCAGTAGTATAAGATTTCAGGGCCCCAATCAGCCCCAGCATTTT. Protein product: CASSIRFQGPNQPQHF.

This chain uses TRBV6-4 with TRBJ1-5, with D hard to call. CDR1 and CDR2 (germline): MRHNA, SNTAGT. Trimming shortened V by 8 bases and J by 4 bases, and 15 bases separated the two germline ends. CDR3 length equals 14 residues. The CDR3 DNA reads TGTGCCAGCCCCCCCCGTTGCGCAAATCAGCCCCAGCATTTT. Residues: CASPPRCANQPQHF.

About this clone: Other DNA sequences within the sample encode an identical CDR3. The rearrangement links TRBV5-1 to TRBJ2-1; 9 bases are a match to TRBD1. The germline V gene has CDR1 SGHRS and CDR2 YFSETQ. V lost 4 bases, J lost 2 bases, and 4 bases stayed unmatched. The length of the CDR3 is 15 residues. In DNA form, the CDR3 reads TGCGCCAGCAGCCCCGGGACAGGGACCTACAATGAGCAGTTCTTC. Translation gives CASSPGTGTYNEQFF.

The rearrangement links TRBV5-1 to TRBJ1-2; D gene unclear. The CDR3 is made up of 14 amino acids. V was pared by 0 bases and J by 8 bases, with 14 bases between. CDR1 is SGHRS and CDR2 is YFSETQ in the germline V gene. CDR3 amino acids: CASSLEGGREGYTF. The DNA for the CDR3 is TGCGCCAGCAGCTTGGAGGGCGGACGGGAGGGCTACACCTTC.

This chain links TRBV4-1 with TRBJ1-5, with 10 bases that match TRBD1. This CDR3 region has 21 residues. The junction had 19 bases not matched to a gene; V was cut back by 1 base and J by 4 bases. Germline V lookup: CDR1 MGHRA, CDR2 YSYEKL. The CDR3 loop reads CASSQVWVPGQGFFNNQPQHF. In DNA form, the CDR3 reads TGCGCCAGCAGCCAAGTATGGGTGCCGGGACAGGGGTTTTTTAATAATCAGCCCCAGCATTTT.

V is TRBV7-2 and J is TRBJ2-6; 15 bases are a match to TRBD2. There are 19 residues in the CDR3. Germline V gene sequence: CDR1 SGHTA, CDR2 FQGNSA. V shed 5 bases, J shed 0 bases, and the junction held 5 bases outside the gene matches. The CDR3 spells CASSTGTSGRSSGANVLTF. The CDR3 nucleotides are TGTGCCAGCAGCACCGGGACTAGCGGGAGGAGCTCTGGGGCCAACGTCCTGACTTTC.

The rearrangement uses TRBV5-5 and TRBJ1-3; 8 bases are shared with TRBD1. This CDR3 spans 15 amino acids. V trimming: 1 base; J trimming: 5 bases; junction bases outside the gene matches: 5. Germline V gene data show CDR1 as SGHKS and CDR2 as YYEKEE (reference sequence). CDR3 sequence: CASSLTGGDRNTIYF. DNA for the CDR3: TGTGCCAGCAGCTTGACAGGGGGGGATCGAAACACCATATATTTT.

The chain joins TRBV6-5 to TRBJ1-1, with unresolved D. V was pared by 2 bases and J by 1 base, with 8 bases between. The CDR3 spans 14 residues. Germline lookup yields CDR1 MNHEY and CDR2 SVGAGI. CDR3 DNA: TGTGCCAGCAGTTACGAAGGAGGGAACACTGAAGCTTTCTTT. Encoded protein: CASSYEGGNTEAFF.

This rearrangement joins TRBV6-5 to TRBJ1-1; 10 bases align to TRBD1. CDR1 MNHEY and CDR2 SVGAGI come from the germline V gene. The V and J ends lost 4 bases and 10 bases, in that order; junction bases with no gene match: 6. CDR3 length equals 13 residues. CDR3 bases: TGTGCCAGCAGTTTTCCCGGGACAGGGGTAGCTTTCTTT. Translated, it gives CASSFPGTGVAFF.

CDR3 protein: CASSRPDGLDYNEQFF. The CDR3 DNA sequence: TGTGCCAGCAGCCGACCCGACGGACTGGACTACAATGAGCAGTTCTTC. The V call is TRBV7-9, the J call TRBJ2-1; tentative D call: TRBD2 (5 bases). V lost 5 bases to trimming and J lost 3 bases, with 17 bases between them. CDR3 length: 16 amino acids. Germline CDR1 and CDR2: SEHNR and FQNEAQ (reference sequence).

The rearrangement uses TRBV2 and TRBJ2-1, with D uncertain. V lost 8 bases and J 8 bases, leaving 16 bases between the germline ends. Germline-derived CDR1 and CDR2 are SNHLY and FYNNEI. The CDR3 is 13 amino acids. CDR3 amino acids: CASSQEILHEQFF. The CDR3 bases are TGTGCCAGCTCGCAGGAAATCCTCCATGAGCAGTTCTTC.

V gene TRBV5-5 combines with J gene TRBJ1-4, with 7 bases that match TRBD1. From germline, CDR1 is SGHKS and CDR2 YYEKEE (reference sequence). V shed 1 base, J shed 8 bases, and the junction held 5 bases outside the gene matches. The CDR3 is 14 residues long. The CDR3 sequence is CASSLRDSNEKLFF. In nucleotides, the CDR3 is TGTGCCAGCAGCTTGAGGGACAGTAACGAAAAACTGTTTTTT.

The CDR3 DNA follows: TGTGCCAGCAGCGGACAGGGGGAATATGGCTACACCTTC. This gives the protein CASSGQGEYGYTF. The gene calls are TRBV2 and TRBJ1-2; 10 positions match TRBD1. The J segment lost 5 bases and the V segment lost 6 bases, leaving 3 bases of the junction unmatched. From germline, CDR1 is SNHLY and CDR2 FYNNEI. This CDR3 is built from 13 residues.

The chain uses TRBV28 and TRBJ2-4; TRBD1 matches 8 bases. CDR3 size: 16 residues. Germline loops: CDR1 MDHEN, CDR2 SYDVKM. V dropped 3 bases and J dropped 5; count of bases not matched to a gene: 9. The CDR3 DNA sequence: TGTGCCAGCAGTTTGACGTCAGGGGGCGCCCAAAACATTCAGTACTTC. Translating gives CASSLTSGGAQNIQYF.

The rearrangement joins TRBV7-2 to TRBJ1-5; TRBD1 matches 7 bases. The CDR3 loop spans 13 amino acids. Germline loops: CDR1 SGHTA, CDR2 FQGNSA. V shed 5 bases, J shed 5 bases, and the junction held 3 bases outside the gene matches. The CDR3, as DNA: TGTGCCAGCAGCGGGACAGCCGATCAGCCCCAGCATTTT. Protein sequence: CASSGTADQPQHF. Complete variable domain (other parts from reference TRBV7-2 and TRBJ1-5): GAGVSQSPSNKVTEKGKDVELRCDPISGHTALYWYRQSLGQGLEFLIYFQGNSAPDKSGLPSDRFSAERTGGSVSTLTIQRTQQEDSAVYLCASSGTADQPQHFGDGTRLSIL.

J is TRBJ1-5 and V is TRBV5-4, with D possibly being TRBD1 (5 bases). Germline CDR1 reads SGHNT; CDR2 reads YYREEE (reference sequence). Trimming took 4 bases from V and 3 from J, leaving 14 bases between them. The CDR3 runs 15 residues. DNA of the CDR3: TGTGCCAGCAGCAGCGGGACGGACATCAATCAGCCCCAGCATTTT. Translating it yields CASSSGTDINQPQHF.

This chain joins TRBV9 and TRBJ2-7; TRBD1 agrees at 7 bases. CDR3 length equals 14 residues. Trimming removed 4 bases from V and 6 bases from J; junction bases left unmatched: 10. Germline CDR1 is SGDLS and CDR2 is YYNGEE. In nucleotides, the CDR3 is TGTGCCAGCAGCCCCGGGGACAGCCACCTCGAGCAGTACTTC. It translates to CASSPGDSHLEQYF. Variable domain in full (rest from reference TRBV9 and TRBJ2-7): DSGVTQTPKHLITATGQRVTLRCSPRSGDLSVYWYQQSLDQGLQFLIQYYNGEERAKGNILERFSAQQFPDLHSELNLSSLELGDSALYFCASSPGDSHLEQYFGPGTRLTVT.

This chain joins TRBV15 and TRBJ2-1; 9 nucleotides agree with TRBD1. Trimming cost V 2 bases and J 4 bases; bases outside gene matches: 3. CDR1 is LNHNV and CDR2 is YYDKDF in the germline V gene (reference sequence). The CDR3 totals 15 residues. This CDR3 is CATSRTGGGYNEQFF. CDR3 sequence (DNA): TGTGCCACCAGCAGAACAGGGGGCGGTTACAATGAGCAGTTCTTC.

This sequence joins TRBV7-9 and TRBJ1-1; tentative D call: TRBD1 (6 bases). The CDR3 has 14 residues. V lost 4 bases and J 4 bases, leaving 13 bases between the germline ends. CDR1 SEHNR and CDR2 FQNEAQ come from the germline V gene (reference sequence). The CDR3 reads CASSSQGEVTEAFF. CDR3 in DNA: TGTGCCAGCAGCTCACAGGGTGAGGTCACTGAAGCTTTCTTT. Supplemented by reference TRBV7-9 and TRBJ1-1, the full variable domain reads DTGVSQNPRHKITKRGQNVTFRCDPISEHNRLYWYRQTLGQGPEFLTYFQNEAQLEKSRLLSDRFSAERPKGSFSTLEIQRTEQGDSAMYLCASSSQGEVTEAFFGQGTRLTVV.

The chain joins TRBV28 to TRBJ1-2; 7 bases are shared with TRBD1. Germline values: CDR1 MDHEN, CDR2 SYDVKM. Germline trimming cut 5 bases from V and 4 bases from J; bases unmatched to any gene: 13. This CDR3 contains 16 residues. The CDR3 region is CASSPLSGGNSYGYTF. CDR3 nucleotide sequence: TGTGCCAGCAGTCCTCTTTCAGGGGGGAACAGCTATGGCTACACCTTC.

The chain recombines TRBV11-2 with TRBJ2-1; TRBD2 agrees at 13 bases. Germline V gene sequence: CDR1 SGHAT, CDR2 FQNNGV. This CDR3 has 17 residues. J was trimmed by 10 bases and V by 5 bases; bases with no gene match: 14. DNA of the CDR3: TGTGCCAGCAGCCCCGGGGTACTAGCGGGGGGGCTATGGGAGCAGTTCTTC. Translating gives CASSPGVLAGGLWEQFF.

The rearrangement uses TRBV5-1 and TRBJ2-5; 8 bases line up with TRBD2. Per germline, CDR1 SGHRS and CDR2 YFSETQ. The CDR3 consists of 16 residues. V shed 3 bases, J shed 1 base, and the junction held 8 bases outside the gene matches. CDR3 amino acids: CASSSAGGPLQETQYF. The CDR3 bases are TGCGCCAGCAGCTCCGCGGGGGGCCCACTCCAAGAGACCCAGTACTTC.